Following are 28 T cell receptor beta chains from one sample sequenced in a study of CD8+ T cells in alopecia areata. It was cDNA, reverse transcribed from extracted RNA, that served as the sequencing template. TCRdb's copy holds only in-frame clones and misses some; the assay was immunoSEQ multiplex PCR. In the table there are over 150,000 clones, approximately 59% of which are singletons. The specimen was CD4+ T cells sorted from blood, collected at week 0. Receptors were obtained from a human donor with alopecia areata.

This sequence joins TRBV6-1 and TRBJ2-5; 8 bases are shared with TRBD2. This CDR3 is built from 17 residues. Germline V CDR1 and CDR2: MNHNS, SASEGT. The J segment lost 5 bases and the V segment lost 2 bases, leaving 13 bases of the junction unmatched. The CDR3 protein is CASSESAGASRWETQYF. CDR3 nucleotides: TGTGCCAGCAGTGAATCAGCGGGGGCGTCGAGGTGGGAGACCCAGTACTTC.

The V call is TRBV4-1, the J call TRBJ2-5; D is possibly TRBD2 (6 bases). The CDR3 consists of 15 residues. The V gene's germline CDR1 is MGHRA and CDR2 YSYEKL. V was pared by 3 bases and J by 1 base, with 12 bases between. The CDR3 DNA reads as TGCGCCAGCAGCCATAGCGGTAGGGTCCAAGAGACCCAGTACTTC. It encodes CASSHSGRVQETQYF.

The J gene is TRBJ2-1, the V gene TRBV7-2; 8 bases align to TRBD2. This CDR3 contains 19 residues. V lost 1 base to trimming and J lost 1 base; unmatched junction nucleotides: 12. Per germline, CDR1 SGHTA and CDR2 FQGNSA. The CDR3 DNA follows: TGTGCCAGCAGCTTAGTGGAGTCTTACAGCGGGGGTTCCTACAATGAGCAGTTCTTC. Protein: CASSLVESYSGGSYNEQFF. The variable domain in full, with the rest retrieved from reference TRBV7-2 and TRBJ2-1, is GAGVSQSPSNKVTEKGKDVELRCDPISGHTALYWYRQSLGQGLEFLIYFQGNSAPDKSGLPSDRFSAERTGGSVSTLTIQRTQQEDSAVYLCASSLVESYSGGSYNEQFFGPGTRLTVL.

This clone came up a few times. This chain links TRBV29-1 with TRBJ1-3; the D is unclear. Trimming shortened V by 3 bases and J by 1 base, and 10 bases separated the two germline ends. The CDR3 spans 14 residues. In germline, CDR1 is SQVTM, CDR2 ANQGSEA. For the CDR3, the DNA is TGCAGCGTTGATTATTCAGGTTCTGGAAACACCATATATTTT. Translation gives CSVDYSGSGNTIYF.

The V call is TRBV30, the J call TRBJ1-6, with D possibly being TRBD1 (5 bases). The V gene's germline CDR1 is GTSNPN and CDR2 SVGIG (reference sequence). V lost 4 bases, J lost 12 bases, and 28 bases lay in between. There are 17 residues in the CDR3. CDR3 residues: CAWTQLGVSRDDLPLHF. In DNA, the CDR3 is TGTGCCTGGACCCAATTGGGGGTTTCACGCGACGATTTACCCCTCCACTTT.

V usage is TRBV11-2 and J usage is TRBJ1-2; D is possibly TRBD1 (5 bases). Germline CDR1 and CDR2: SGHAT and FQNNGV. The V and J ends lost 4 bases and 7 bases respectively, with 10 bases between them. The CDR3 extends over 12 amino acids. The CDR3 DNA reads TGTGCCAGCAGCTCCAGCGGGGGTGGCTACACCTTC. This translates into CASSSSGGGYTF.

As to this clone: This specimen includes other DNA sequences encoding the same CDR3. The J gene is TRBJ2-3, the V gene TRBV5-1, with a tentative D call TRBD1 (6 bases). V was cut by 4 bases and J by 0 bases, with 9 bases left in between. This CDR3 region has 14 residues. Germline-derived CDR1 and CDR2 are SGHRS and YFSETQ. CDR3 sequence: CASSGGDSTDTQYF. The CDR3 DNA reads TGCGCCAGCAGCGGGGGCGACAGCACAGATACGCAGTATTTT.

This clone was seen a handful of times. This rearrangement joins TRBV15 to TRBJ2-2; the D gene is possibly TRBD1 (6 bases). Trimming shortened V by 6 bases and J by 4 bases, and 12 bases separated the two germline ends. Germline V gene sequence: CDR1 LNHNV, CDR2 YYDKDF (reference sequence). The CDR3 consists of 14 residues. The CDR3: CATSSDRVTGELFF. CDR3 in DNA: TGTGCCACCAGTTCGGACAGAGTCACCGGGGAGCTGTTTTTT.

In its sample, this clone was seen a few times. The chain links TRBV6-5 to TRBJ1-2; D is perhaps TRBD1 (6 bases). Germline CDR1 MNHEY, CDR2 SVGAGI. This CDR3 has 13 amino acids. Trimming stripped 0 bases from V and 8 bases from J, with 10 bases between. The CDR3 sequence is CASSYSGRGGYTF. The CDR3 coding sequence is TGTGCCAGCAGTTACTCTGGCAGGGGAGGCTACACCTTC.

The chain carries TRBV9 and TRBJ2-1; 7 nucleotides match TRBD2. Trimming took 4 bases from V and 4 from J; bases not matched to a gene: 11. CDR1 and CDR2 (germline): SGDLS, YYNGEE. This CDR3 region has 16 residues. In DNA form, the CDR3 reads TGTGCCAGCAGCCACTCCGGGAGTAGCGGGTACAATGAGCAGTTCTTC. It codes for CASSHSGSSGYNEQFF.

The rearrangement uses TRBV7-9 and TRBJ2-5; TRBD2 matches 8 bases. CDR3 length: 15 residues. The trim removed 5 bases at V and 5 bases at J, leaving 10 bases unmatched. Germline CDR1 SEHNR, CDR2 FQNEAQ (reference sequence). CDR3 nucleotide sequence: TGTGCCAGCAGCCCCCGACGGGGGGGCGGGGAGACCCAGTACTTC. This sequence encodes CASSPRRGGGETQYF. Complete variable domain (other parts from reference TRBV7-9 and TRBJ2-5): DTGVSQNPRHKITKRGQNVTFRCDPISEHNRLYWYRQTLGQGPEFLTYFQNEAQLEKSRLLSDRFSAERPKGSFSTLEIQRTEQGDSAMYLCASSPRRGGGETQYFGPGTRLLVL.

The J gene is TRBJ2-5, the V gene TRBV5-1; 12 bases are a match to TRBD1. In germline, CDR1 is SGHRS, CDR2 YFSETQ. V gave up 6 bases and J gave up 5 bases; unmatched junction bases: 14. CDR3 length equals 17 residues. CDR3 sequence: CASTLSGTGGIGETQYF. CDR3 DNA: TGCGCCAGCACCCTATCCGGGACAGGGGGCATTGGGGAGACCCAGTACTTC.

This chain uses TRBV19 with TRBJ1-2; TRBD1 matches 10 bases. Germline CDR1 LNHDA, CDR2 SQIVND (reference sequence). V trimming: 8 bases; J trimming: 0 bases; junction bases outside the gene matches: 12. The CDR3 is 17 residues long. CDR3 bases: TGTGCCAGTTCGGGATCGGACAGGGGGTACTCTAACTATGGCTACACCTTC. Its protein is CASSGSDRGYSNYGYTF.

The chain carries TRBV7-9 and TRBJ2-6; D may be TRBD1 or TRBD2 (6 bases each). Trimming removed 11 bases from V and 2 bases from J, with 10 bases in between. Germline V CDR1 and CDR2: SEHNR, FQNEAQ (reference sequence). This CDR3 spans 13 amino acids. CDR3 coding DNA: TGTGCCCTTGGGGGGCCTGGGGCCAACGTCCTGACTTTC. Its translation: CALGGPGANVLTF.

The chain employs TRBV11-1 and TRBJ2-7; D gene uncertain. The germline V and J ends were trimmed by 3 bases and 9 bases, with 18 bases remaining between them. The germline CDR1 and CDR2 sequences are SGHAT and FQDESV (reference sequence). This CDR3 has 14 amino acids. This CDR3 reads CASSLDHSSSVQYF. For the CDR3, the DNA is TGTGCCAGCAGCTTGGACCACAGCTCCTCTGTGCAGTACTTC.

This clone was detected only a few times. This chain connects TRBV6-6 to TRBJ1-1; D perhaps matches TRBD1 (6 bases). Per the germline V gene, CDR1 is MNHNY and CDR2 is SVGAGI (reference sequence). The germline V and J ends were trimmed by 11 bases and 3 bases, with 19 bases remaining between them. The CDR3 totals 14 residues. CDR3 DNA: TGTGCCGGGACAACAGGGATGGGGTACACTGAAGCTTTCTTT. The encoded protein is CAGTTGMGYTEAFF.

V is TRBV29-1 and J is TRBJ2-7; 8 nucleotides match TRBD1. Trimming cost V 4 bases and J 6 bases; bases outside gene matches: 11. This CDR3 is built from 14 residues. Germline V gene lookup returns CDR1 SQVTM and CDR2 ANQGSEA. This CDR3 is CSVGNSGQVTEQYF. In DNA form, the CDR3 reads TGCAGCGTTGGAAACTCGGGACAGGTAACCGAGCAGTACTTC.

The CDR3 nucleotides read TGTGCCAGCAGCTTGGGGGACAGGGCCGAGCAGTACTTC. Amino acids: CASSLGDRAEQYF. The chain joins TRBV5-4 to TRBJ2-7; 9 bases map to TRBD1. Losses at the gene ends were 0 bases for V and 6 bases for J; bases not matched to a gene: 1. The CDR3 totals 13 residues. Germline values: CDR1 SGHNT, CDR2 YYREEE (reference sequence).

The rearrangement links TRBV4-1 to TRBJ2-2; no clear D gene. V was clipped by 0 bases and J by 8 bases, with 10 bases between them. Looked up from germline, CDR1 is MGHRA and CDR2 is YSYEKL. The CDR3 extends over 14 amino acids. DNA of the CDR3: TGCGCCAGCAGCCAAGATTTCCGTGGGGGGGAGCTGTTTTTT. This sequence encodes CASSQDFRGGELFF.

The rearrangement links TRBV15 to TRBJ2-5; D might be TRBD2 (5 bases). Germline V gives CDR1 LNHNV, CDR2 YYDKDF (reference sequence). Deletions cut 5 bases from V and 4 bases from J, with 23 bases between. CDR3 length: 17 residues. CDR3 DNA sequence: TGTGCCACCAGCCCCGCGAAGGTGAGGGCCGGTGGAGAGACCCAGTACTTC. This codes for CATSPAKVRAGGETQYF.

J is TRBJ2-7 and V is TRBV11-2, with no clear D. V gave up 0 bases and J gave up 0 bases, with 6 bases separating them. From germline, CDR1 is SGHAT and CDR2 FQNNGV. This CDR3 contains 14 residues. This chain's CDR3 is CASSLEGSSYEQYF. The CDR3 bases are TGTGCCAGCAGCTTAGAGGGGTCCTCCTACGAGCAGTACTTC.

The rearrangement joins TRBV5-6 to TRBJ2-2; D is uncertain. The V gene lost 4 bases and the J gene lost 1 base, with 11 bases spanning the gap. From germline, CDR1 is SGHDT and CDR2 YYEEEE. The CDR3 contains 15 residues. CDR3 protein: CASSPPKRNTGELFF. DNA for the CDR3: TGTGCCAGCAGCCCCCCCAAGCGGAACACCGGGGAGCTGTTTTTT.

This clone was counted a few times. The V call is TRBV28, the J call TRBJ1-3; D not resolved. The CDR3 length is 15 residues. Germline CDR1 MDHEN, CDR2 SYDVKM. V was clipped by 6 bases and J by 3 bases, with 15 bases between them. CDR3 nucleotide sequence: TGTGCCAGCAGATCGGCCGCGGGAAATGGAAACACCATATATTTT. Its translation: CASRSAAGNGNTIYF.

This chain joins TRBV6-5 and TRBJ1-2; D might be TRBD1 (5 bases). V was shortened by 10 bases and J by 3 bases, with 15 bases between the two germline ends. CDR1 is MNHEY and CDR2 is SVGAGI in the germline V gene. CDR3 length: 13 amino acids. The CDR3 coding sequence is TGTGCCACTAACCCCCGACAGCACTATGGCTACACCTTC. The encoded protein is CATNPRQHYGYTF.

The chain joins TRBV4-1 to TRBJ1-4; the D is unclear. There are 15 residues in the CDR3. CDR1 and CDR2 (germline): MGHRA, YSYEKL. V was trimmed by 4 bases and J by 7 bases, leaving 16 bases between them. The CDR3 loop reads CASSPAFSLGEKLFF. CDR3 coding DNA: TGCGCCAGCAGCCCTGCGTTCTCGCTGGGTGAAAAACTGTTTTTT.

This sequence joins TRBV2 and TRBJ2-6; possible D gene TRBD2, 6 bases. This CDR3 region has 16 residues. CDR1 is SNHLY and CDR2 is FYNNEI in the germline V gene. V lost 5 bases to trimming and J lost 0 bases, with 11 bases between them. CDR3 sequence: CASSYAGISGANVLTF. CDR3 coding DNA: TGTGCCAGCAGTTACGCGGGGATCTCTGGGGCCAACGTCCTGACTTTC.

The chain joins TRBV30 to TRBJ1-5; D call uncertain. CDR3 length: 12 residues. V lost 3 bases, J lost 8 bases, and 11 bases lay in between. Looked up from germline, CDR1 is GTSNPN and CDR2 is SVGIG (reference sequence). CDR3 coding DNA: TGTGCCTGGAGCGCTACCGTGGAGCCCCAGCATTTT. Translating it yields CAWSATVEPQHF.

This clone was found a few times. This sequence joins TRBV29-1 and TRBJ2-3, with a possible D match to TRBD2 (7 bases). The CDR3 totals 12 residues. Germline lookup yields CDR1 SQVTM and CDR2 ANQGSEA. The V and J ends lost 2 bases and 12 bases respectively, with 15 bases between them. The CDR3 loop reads CSVERGGETQYF. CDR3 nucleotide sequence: TGCAGCGTTGAAAGGGGGGGTGAAACCCAGTATTTT.